This TCR beta chain was obtained from a study of spatial heterogeneity in lung cancer. Study in general: In tumor regions TCR transcript counts correlated strongly with a matched bulk RNA-seq T cell module score. Overall study findings and caveats: Higher tumor mutation counts went along with higher counts of expanded intratumoral alpha and beta TCRs.

Trimming left V 0 bases short and J 3 bases short, with 9 bases between. Per the germline V gene, CDR1 is SGHRS and CDR2 is YFSETQ. The CDR3 has 14 amino acids. This clonotype was detected many times. Its cognate antigen is unknown. Stated time point: sample taken at primary tumor resection. TCRdb called the 5' RACE reads again in MiXCR, with one record for every CDR3 protein. In the table there are several thousand distinct CDR3 sequences, approximately 12% of which are singletons. This TCR derives from a male donor with early-stage non-small cell lung cancer. Sequenced material: lung tumor tissue, taken at surgery. The V gene is TRBV5-1, the J gene TRBJ1-1, with a tentative D call TRBD1 (5 bases). For the CDR3, the DNA is TGCGCCAGCAGCTTGGTGGCGGGGGACACTGAAGCTTTCTTT. Protein: CASSLVAGDTEAFF. The variable domain in full, with the rest retrieved from reference TRBV5-1 and TRBJ1-1, is KAGVTQTPRYLIKTRGQQVTLSCSPISGHRSVSWYQQTPGQGLQFLFEYFSETQRNKGNFPGRFSGRQFSNSRSEMNVSTLELGDSALYLCASSLVAGDTEAFFGQGTRLTVV.